A selection of T cell receptor beta chains follows, all from one sample in a study of OX40 agonist ivuxolimab in advanced cancers. Only in-frame clones appear in the TCRdb table, and some are missing; sequencing was by immunoSEQ multiplex PCR. The sample includes approximately 94,000 clones, about 93% of them seen just once. The sequencing used CD4+ or CD8+ T cells sorted from blood, collected in a trial of the OX40 agonist ivuxolimab. Receptors were obtained from an adult with an advanced solid tumor such as melanoma, head and neck, liver or kidney cancer. Both conserved end residues are part of each CDR3. The D gene is left open where the match is weak. Rows may omit the clone size; those that give it use once, few, many or a size class.

. | TRBJ2-7 | . | TRBV10-3 | CAISVSTARVYEQYF | TGTGCCATCAGTGTGTCGACGGCCAGGGTATACGAGCAGTACTTC
. | TRBJ2-1 | . | TRBV6-1 | CASSPGLSSDEQFF | TGTGCCAGCAGCCCGGGACTGTCCAGCGATGAGCAGTTCTTC
. | TRBJ2-7 | TRBD2 | TRBV28 | CASSPRTSGRHEQYF | TGTGCCAGCAGTCCTAGGACTAGCGGGAGGCACGAGCAGTACTTC
. | TRBJ2-7 | TRBD1 | TRBV30 | CAWPQQGAHEQYF | TGTGCCTGGCCGCAACAGGGGGCTCACGAGCAGTACTTC
. | TRBJ2-1 | TRBD2 | TRBV7-2 | CASSLEGTSGSRDEQFF | TGTGCCAGCAGCTTAGAAGGGACTAGCGGGAGCCGGGATGAGCAGTTCTTC
. | TRBJ2-3 | . | TRBV15 | CATSRGAVMADTQYF | TGTGCCACCAGCAGAGGAGCGGTCATGGCAGATACGCAGTATTTT
once | TRBJ2-2 | TRBD2 | TRBV9 | CASSVVAGGTGELFF | TGTGCCAGCAGCGTAGTAGCGGGAGGGACCGGGGAGCTGTTTTTT
. | TRBJ1-2 | TRBD1 | TRBV19 | CASSYKLPGTATNYGYTF | TGTGCCAGTAGTTACAAACTTCCCGGGACAGCTACTAACTATGGCTACACCTTC
. | TRBJ1-5 | . | TRBV15 | CATSREIGTVSQPQHF | TGTGCCACCAGCAGAGAGATCGGAACAGTGAGTCAGCCCCAGCATTTT
once | TRBJ1-2 | TRBD1 | TRBV18 | CASSPQTGGYGYTF | TGTGCCAGCTCACCACAAACAGGGGGATATGGCTACACCTTC
. | TRBJ1-3 | TRBD1 | TRBV4-3 | CASSQDALQGEVLTGNTIYF | TGCGCCAGCAGCCAAGACGCCTTACAGGGGGAGGTATTAACTGGAAACACCATATATTTT
once | TRBJ2-2 | TRBD2 | TRBV2 | CASRGLAANTGELFF | TGTGCCAGCCGGGGACTAGCGGCTAACACCGGGGAGCTGTTTTTT
. | TRBJ1-6 | . | TRBV9 | CASSPRNILGSPLHF | TGTGCCAGCAGCCCGAGGAACATTTTGGGTTCACCCCTCCACTTT
. | TRBJ1-1 | TRBD1 | TRBV7-3 | CASSGYRGTEAFF | TGTGCCAGCAGCGGATACAGGGGAACTGAAGCTTTCTTT
. | TRBJ2-1 | TRBD2 | TRBV19 | CASSIQSGRVSSYNEQFF | TGTGCCAGTAGTATTCAGAGCGGGAGGGTTAGCTCCTACAATGAGCAGTTCTTC
. | TRBJ1-3 | . | TRBV5-7 | CASSFGSSGNTIYF | TGTGCCAGCAGCTTTGGGAGCTCTGGAAACACCATATATTTT
. | TRBJ2-5 | TRBD2 | TRBV5-1 | CASSLVASGGETQYF | TGCGCCAGCAGCTTGGTGGCCAGCGGGGGAGAGACCCAGTACTTC
. | TRBJ2-6 | . | TRBV5-4 | CASSRSLGTGANVLTF | TGTGCCAGCAGCCGCTCCCTGGGTACAGGGGCCAACGTCCTGACTTTC
. | TRBJ1-5 | . | TRBV2 | CASSEMRRDQPQHF | TGTGCCAGCAGTGAAATGAGGAGGGATCAGCCCCAGCATTTT
. | TRBJ2-7 | . | TRBV7-2 | CASSLVGYEQYF | TGTGCCAGCAGCTTAGTTGGCTACGAGCAGTACTTC
. | TRBJ2-7 | TRBD2 | TRBV7-3 | CASSLTGGRVGVLGEQYF | TGTGCCAGCAGCTTAACGGGCGGGAGAGTTGGGGTACTGGGCGAGCAGTACTTC
. | TRBJ1-5 | . | TRBV2 | CASSALGGQPQHF | TGTGCCAGCAGTGCACTGGGCGGTCAGCCCCAGCATTTT